Following are 15 T cell receptor beta chains from one sample sequenced in a study of TIL therapy for anti-PD-1-resistant metastatic lung cancer. The libraries were made with immunoSEQ v3. This table comes from immunoSEQ multiplex PCR, and its TCRdb copy is limited to in-frame clones, with some not included. The sample yields more than 45,000 clones, more than 75% seen once. As for time point: pre-treatment sample, taken before nivolumab and TIL therapy. Sequencing was performed on blood, taken at baseline. These receptors came from a person aged 25 to 85 with non-small cell lung cancer.

This clone appeared a single time. The chain recombines TRBV28 with TRBJ2-7; 7 nucleotides line up with TRBD1. Trimming at V came to 9 bases and at J to 6 bases, leaving 8 bases not matched to a gene. Germline assignment: CDR1 MDHEN and CDR2 SYDVKM. There are 12 residues in the CDR3. This chain's CDR3 is CASNIQGFEQYF. CDR3 in DNA: TGTGCCAGTAATATACAGGGGTTCGAGCAGTACTTC.

This clone was observed a single time. The J gene is TRBJ1-1, the V gene TRBV5-1, with 9 nucleotides matching TRBD1. V dropped 2 bases and J dropped 1; count of bases not matched to a gene: 6. The germline gives CDR1 SGHRS, CDR2 YFSETQ. The CDR3 is 16 residues long. The CDR3 protein is CASSLSTGGPNTEAFF. The CDR3 bases are TGCGCCAGCAGCTTATCGACAGGGGGACCGAACACTGAAGCTTTCTTT.

The V and J genes are TRBV6-7 and TRBJ2-7, with 14 bases aligning to TRBD2. TRBV6-7 is known as an ORF, though its function is uncertain. With V trimmed by 6 bases and J by 0 bases, 13 bases remained unmatched. The CDR3 contains 19 residues. This CDR3 reads CASRKRTSGGLPTSYEQYF. The CDR3 nucleotides are TGTGCCAGCAGAAAACGGACTAGCGGGGGGCTACCTACCTCCTACGAGCAGTACTTC.

V and J are TRBV3-1 (or the pseudogene TRBV3-2) and TRBJ1-2, with D perhaps TRBD1 (5 bases). The germline V gene has CDR1 LGHDT and CDR2 YNNKEL (reference sequence). CDR3 length: 15 residues. V shed 4 bases and J shed 4 bases, with 16 bases lying between them. CDR3 sequence (DNA): TGTGCCAGCAGCCCGGGGGGGAGGTTGGGCTATGGCTACACCTTC. Translating gives CASSPGGRLGYGYTF.

The chain combines TRBV2 with TRBJ1-5; perhaps TRBD1 as D (6 bases). V was trimmed by 2 bases and J by 2 bases, leaving 13 bases between them. Germline-derived CDR1 and CDR2 are SNHLY and FYNNEI. This CDR3 contains 16 residues. The CDR3 loop is CASSEMVGGGNQPQHF. The CDR3, as DNA: TGTGCCAGCAGTGAAATGGTAGGGGGAGGCAATCAGCCCCAGCATTTT.

The chain joins TRBV6-6 to TRBJ2-7; the D is unclear. The CDR3 has 15 residues. Germline V gene sequence: CDR1 MNHNY, CDR2 SVGAGI (reference sequence). Trimming stripped 2 bases from V and 0 bases from J, with 11 bases between. The CDR3 sequence is CASSYRADPSYEQYF. In DNA, the CDR3 is TGTGCCAGCAGTTACAGGGCGGACCCCTCCTACGAGCAGTACTTC.

This rearrangement joins TRBV7-8 to TRBJ1-6, with D possibly TRBD1 on 5 matching bases. CDR3 length: 16 amino acids. The germline V gene encodes CDR1 SGHVS and CDR2 FQNEAQ. V lost 5 bases to trimming and J lost 0 bases, with 11 bases between them. CDR3 loop: CASSPQRGSYNSPLHF. The CDR3 nucleotides read TGTGCCAGCAGCCCCCAAAGGGGCTCCTATAATTCACCCCTCCACTTT.

The chain has TRBV10-3 and TRBJ1-5, with D perhaps matching TRBD1 (6 bases). V lost 3 bases, J lost 6 bases, and 9 bases lay in between. The CDR3 is 13 amino acids. The germline V gene has CDR1 ENHRY and CDR2 SYGVKD. CDR3 DNA sequence: TGTGCCATCAGTGAAACAGGGCGTCAGCCCCAGCATTTT. Translating gives CAISETGRQPQHF.

The chain combines TRBV2 with TRBJ1-5; D is undetermined. The germline gives CDR1 SNHLY, CDR2 FYNNEI. V was pared by 4 bases and J by 6 bases, with 7 bases between. The CDR3 loop spans 12 amino acids. This chain's CDR3 is CASSGGSQPQHF. CDR3 nucleotides: TGTGCCAGCAGTGGGGGAAGTCAGCCCCAGCATTTT.

The chain uses TRBV1 and TRBJ2-7; the table's D call, TRBD2, has no DNA check behind it. TRBV1 is a documented pseudogene. This CDR3 is built from 16 residues. As DNA, the CDR3 is TGCACCAGCAGCCCCGTCGCAGCGGGAGAAAGGTACGAGCAGTACTTC. This encodes CTSSPVAAGERYEQYF.

This clone was seen only once. The rearrangement joins TRBV19 to TRBJ1-2; TRBD1 agrees at 8 bases. The CDR3 sequence is 14 residues long. After removal of 5 bases from V and 2 bases from J, the junction contained 4 bases not matched to a gene. Germline CDR1 and CDR2: LNHDA and SQIVND (reference sequence). The CDR3 sequence is CASSFRDRNYGYTF. The CDR3, as DNA: TGTGCCAGTAGTTTCCGGGACAGGAACTATGGCTACACCTTC.

This chain uses TRBV19 with TRBJ1-1; D is possibly TRBD1 (6 bases). CDR3 length equals 14 residues. Trimming took 5 bases from V and 1 from J, leaving 11 bases between them. From germline, CDR1 is LNHDA and CDR2 SQIVND (reference sequence). The CDR3 bases are TGTGCCAGTAGTTTAGGACAGACGAACACTGAAGCTTTCTTT. This sequence encodes CASSLGQTNTEAFF.

This clone came up a few times. The V and J genes are TRBV4-1 and TRBJ1-5; D ambiguous. Germline V gene data show CDR1 as MGHRA and CDR2 as YSYEKL. The CDR3 covers 15 residues. V shed 0 bases and J shed 1 base, with 7 bases lying between them. CDR3: CASSQESWSNQPQHF. CDR3 nucleotide sequence: TGCGCCAGCAGCCAAGAGTCTTGGAGCAATCAGCCCCAGCATTTT.

The chain is built from TRBV9 and TRBJ2-3; 8 bases match TRBD2. Germline assignment: CDR1 SGDLS and CDR2 YYNGEE. J was trimmed by 1 base and V by 4 bases; bases with no gene match: 11. The CDR3 totals 17 residues. CDR3 in amino acids: CASSPFRGRGGTDTQYF. CDR3 nucleotide sequence: TGTGCCAGCAGCCCCTTCCGAGGGCGGGGGGGCACAGATACGCAGTATTTT.

The chain carries TRBV19 and TRBJ1-2; D is ambiguous. Germline CDR1 and CDR2: LNHDA and SQIVND (reference sequence). The CDR3 sequence is 12 residues long. The V and J ends lost 6 bases and 3 bases respectively, with 8 bases between them. The CDR3 DNA sequence: TGTGCCAGTAGCTCAGAGGACTATGGCTACACCTTC. Protein sequence: CASSSEDYGYTF.